The present T cell receptor (beta chain) was sequenced within a study of cytomegalovirus exposure and HLA in healthy donors. The PCR employed 60 Vbeta primers together with 13 Jbeta primers. Some clones are missing from TCRdb's copy, which holds only in-frame ones; the method was immunoSEQ multiplex PCR. The sample yields tens of thousands of clones, roughly 69% seen once. The sample holds a few counts of this clone. The CDR3 totals 12 residues. In germline, CDR1 is SGHTA, CDR2 FQGNSA. Trimming cost V 5 bases and J 5 bases, with 9 bases left between them. This receptor was taken from a woman between 45 and 65 years old in good health and CMV-seronegative. The sequencing input was PBMCs. The rearrangement joins TRBV7-2 to TRBJ2-5; a weak D match, TRBD1 (6 bases). CDR3 residues: CASSQGRETQYF. CDR3 DNA sequence: TGTGCCAGCAGCCAGGGGCGGGAGACCCAGTACTTC.